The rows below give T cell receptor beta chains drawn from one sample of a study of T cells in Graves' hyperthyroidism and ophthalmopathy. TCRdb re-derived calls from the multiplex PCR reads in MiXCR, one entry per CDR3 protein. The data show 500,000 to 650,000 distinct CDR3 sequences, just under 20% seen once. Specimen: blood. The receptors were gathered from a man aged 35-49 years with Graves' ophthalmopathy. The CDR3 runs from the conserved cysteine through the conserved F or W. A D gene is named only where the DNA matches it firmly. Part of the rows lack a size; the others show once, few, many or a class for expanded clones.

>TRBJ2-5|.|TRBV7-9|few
CASSLVFRVYQETQYF
TGTGCCAGCAGCTTAGTTTTCCGGGTTTACCAAGAGACCCAGTACTTC
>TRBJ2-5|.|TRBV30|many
CAWSVQETQYF
TGTGCCTGGAGTGTACAAGAGACCCAGTACTTC
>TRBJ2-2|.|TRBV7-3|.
CASSLNPGNTGELFF
TGTGCCAGCAGCTTAAACCCGGGGAACACCGGGGAGCTGTTTTTT
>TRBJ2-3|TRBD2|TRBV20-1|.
CSATLAALGGDTQYF
TGCAGTGCTACCCTAGCGGCCCTGGGCGGAGATACGCAGTATTTT
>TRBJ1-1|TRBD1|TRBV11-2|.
CASSLVGQGAAEAFF
TGTGCCAGCAGCTTAGTGGGACAGGGGGCTGCGGAAGCTTTCTTT
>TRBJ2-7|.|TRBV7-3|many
CASSLTYGDEQYF
TGTGCCAGCAGCTTAACGTATGGGGACGAGCAGTACTTC
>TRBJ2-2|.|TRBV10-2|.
CASSDEQLYTGELFF
TGCGCCAGCAGTGATGAGCAACTATACACCGGGGAGCTGTTTTTT
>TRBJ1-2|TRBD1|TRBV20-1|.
CSAADREAGYGYTF
TGCAGTGCGGCTGACAGGGAGGCTGGCTATGGCTACACCTTC
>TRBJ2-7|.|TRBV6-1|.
CASSPRSRLDLLSRFEEQYF
TGTGCCAGCAGTCCACGAAGCCGGTTGGACCTCCTTTCTCGTTTTGAGGAGCAGTACTTC
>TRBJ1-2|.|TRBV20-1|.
CSANPPGGYTF
TGCAGTGCAAACCCGCCTGGGGGTTACACCTTC
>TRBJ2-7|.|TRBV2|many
CASSVGQTYEQYF
TGTGCCAGCAGTGTAGGACAGACCTACGAGCAGTACTTC
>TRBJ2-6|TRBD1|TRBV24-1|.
CATSDGDSSGANVLTF
TGTGCCACCAGTGATGGGGACAGCTCTGGGGCCAACGTCCTGACTTTC
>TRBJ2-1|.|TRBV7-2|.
CASSLVPGERNEQFF
TGTGCCAGCAGCTTAGTGCCGGGAGAACGTAATGAGCAGTTCTTC
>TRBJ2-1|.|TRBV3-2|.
CASSQGGEGSSYNEQFF
TGTGCCAGCAGCCAAGGGGGGGAGGGCAGCTCCTACAATGAGCAGTTCTTC
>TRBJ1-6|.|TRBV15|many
CATSRERVSPLHF
TGTGCCACCAGCAGAGAGAGGGTCTCACCCCTCCACTTT
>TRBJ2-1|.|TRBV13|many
CASSFTRGSSYNEQFF
TGTGCCAGCAGCTTTACTAGGGGGTCCAGCTACAATGAGCAGTTCTTC
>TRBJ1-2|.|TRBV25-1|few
CASSVALGGGYTF
TGTGCCAGCAGTGTGGCTCTCGGAGGGGGCTACACCTTC
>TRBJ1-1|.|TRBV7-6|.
CASSFAKDAEAFF
TGTGCCAGCAGCTTCGCCAAGGACGCTGAAGCTTTCTTT
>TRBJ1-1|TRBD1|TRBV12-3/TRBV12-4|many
CASSLWRGPMNTEAFF
TGTGCCAGCAGTTTATGGAGGGGGCCCATGAACACTGAAGCTTTCTTT
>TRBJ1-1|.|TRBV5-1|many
CASIPEAGTEAFF
TGCGCCAGCATCCCCGAAGCGGGGACTGAAGCTTTCTTT
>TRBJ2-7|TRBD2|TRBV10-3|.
CAISFRLAGEDEQYF
TGTGCCATCAGTTTTCGACTAGCGGGAGAGGACGAGCAGTACTTC
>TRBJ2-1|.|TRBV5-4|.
CASSPGQGGTYNEQFF
TGTGCCAGCAGCCCGGGCCAGGGGGGAACCTACAATGAGCAGTTCTTC
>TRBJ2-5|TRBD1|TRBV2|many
CASRLGGGETQYF
TGTGCCAGCAGGCTAGGGGGCGGAGAGACCCAGTACTTC
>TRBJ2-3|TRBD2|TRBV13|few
CASSVGGTSGGDVTQYF
TGTGCCAGCAGCGTAGGTGGGACTAGCGGGGGGGATGTTACGCAGTATTTT
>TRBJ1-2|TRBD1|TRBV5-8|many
CASSVRQGSEGYTF
TGTGCCAGCAGCGTCAGACAGGGATCAGAGGGCTACACCTTC
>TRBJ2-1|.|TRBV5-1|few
CASSRRDPGSDEQFF
TGTGCCAGCAGCCGACGGGACCCAGGGAGCGATGAGCAGTTCTTC
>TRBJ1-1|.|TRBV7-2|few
CASSLVRPGPRYTEAFF
TGTGCCAGCAGCTTAGTCAGGCCGGGGCCCCGGTACACTGAAGCTTTCTTT
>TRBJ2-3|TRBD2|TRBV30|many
CAWRVSGGPTDTQYF
TGTGCCTGGAGAGTTAGCGGGGGACCCACAGATACGCAGTATTTT